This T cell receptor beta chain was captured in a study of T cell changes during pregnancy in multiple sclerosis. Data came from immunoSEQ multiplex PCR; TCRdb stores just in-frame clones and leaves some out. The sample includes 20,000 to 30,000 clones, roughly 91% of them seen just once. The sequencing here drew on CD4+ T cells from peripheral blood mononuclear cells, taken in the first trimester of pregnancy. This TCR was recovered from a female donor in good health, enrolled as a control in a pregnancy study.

CDR3 bases: TGTGCCAGCAGCTTAGGACAGGGCACAGATACGCAGTATTTT. This translates into CASSLGQGTDTQYF. The chain joins TRBV7-9 to TRBJ2-3, with D possibly TRBD1 on 6 matching bases. This CDR3 contains 14 residues. The germline gives CDR1 SEHNR, CDR2 FQNEAQ (reference sequence). Between the trimmed V and J ends, which lost 1 base and 1 base, there was a span of 6 bases.